One sample yielded the 5 T cell receptor beta chains listed below, sequenced in a study of cytomegalovirus exposure and HLA in healthy donors. Primers included in the PCR were 60 Vbeta and 13 Jbeta primers. Profiling relied on immunoSEQ multiplex PCR, and the TCRdb table lists in-frame clones only, not all of them. The data hold around 230,000 clones, with 82% observed a single time. The sequencing input was PBMCs. Receptor source: a man between 40 and 49 years old in good health and CMV-seropositive.

The V and J genes are TRBV6-5 and TRBJ1-1; no definite D call. This CDR3 has 11 amino acids. Germline-derived CDR1 and CDR2 are MNHEY and SVGAGI. With 4 bases removed from V and 8 bases from J, the gap between germline ends came to 8 bases. The CDR3, as DNA: TGTGCCAGCAGTTTCGGTCAAGAAGCTTTCTTT. Its translation: CASSFGQEAFF.

A few counts support this clone. The chain is built from TRBV7-3 and TRBJ2-1; 14 bases agree with TRBD2. V was pared by 4 bases and J by 9 bases, with 5 bases of the junction left unmatched. This CDR3 is built from 15 residues. The V gene's germline CDR1 is SGHTA and CDR2 FQGTGA. The CDR3 reads CASSSGLAGVGEQFF. The CDR3, as DNA: TGTGCCAGCAGCTCGGGACTAGCGGGGGTGGGTGAGCAGTTCTTC.

The CDR3 region is CASSLGPLNTEAFF. The DNA of the CDR3 is TGCGCCAGCAGCTTGGGTCCTCTGAACACTGAAGCTTTCTTT. This chain links TRBV5-1 with TRBJ1-1; the D is unclear. V lost 0 bases, J lost 0 bases, and 6 bases lay in between. The CDR3 is 14 amino acids. Germline V gene lookup returns CDR1 SGHRS and CDR2 YFSETQ.

The chain links TRBV7-8 to TRBJ2-1, with TRBD1 as a possible D gene (5 bases). V shed 1 base and J shed 6 bases, with 13 bases lying between them. Germline CDR1 and CDR2: SGHVS and FQNEAQ. The CDR3 spans 15 residues. The CDR3 spells CASSLGAGRGNEQFF. The CDR3 bases are TGTGCCAGCAGCTTAGGGGCAGGAAGGGGCAATGAGCAGTTCTTC.

This chain uses TRBV18 with TRBJ1-1; D is uncertain. The CDR3 loop spans 15 amino acids. Germline assignment: CDR1 KGHSH and CDR2 LQKENI. Trimming pared 0 bases from V and 1 base from J, leaving 9 bases between. DNA of the CDR3: TGTGCCAGCTCACCACCCCTGACTGCGAACACTGAAGCTTTCTTT. Encoded protein: CASSPPLTANTEAFF. The complete variable domain, with remaining parts taken from reference TRBV18 and TRBJ1-1, reads NAGVMQNPRHLVRRRGQEARLRCSPMKGHSHVYWYRQLPEEGLKFMVYLQKENIIDESGMPKERFSAEFPKEGPSILRIQQVVRGDSAAYFCASSPPLTANTEAFFGQGTRLTVV.